A single sample is the source of the 3 T cell receptor beta chains below, sequenced in a study of blood T cell repertoires in COVID-19. Using immunoSEQ multiplex PCR, the repertoire was profiled, and TCRdb retains in-frame clones only, with some absent. The sample has about 150,000 clones, 85% to 90% seen once. Sequenced material: peripheral blood. The receptor set was obtained from a woman in her seventies with acute or convalescent COVID-19.

V and J are TRBV5-1 and TRBJ2-2, with no clear D. Trimming pared 1 base from V and 0 bases from J, leaving 10 bases between. Per germline, CDR1 SGHRS and CDR2 YFSETQ. This CDR3 comprises 16 residues. The CDR3 region is CASSLRGNANTGELFF. CDR3 coding DNA: TGCGCCAGCAGCTTGAGAGGAAACGCGAACACCGGGGAGCTGTTTTTT.

The chain uses TRBV24-1 and TRBJ2-1, with TRBD1 matching 9 bases. CDR1 KGHDR and CDR2 SFDVKD come from the germline V gene. V shed 5 bases, J shed 2 bases, and the junction held 6 bases outside the gene matches. The CDR3 totals 16 residues. This chain's CDR3 is CATSGDRVETYNEQFF. CDR3 nucleotides: TGTGCCACCAGTGGGGACAGGGTTGAGACCTACAATGAGCAGTTCTTC.

About this clone itself: Distinct nucleotide sequences in the sample also encode this CDR3. This chain connects TRBV6-5 to TRBJ1-4, with a tentative D call TRBD1 (5 bases). Trimming stripped 5 bases from V and 0 bases from J, with 7 bases between. CDR3 size: 14 residues. From germline, CDR1 is MNHEY and CDR2 SVGAGI. CDR3 coding DNA: TGTGCCAGCAGTAAGACAGCAACTAATGAAAAACTGTTTTTT. It is translated as CASSKTATNEKLFF.